This T cell receptor beta chain stems from a study of shared clonotypes between healthy human individuals. Study observations and caveats: Non-shared clonotypes displayed generation probabilities falling below those of clonotypes present in all four donors.

The protocol was immunoSEQ multiplex PCR, while the TCRdb copy is restricted to in-frame clones and leaves out a portion. The sample lists 600,000 to 750,000 clones; less than 95% were seen once. The CDR3 is 14 amino acids. Looked up from germline, CDR1 is SGHAT and CDR2 is FQNNGV. V gave up 4 bases and J gave up 2 bases; unmatched junction bases: 3. Of note for this clone: Its antigen is unidentified. The same CDR3 also results from other DNA sequences found in this sample.

The sequencing input was memory CD8+ T cells from PBMCs. Indicated subset: CD45RO+ cells pooled with CCR7-negative TemRA cells. The origin of this receptor is a man aged 18 to 30 in good health. Some clones in this sample may be carry-over from other donors' samples. The chain combines TRBV11-2 with TRBJ2-7; 9 positions agree with TRBD1. In DNA form, the CDR3 reads TGTGCCAGCAGCTGGGGACAGGGAGCCTACGAGCAGTACTTC. It codes for CASSWGQGAYEQYF.